The rows below give T cell receptor beta chains drawn from one sample of a study of blood T cell repertoires in COVID-19. Measured with immunoSEQ multiplex PCR; TCRdb has only the in-frame clones, and not every one. Among approximately 50,000 clones listed, roughly 85% were seen once. The specimen was peripheral blood. All receptors come from a man aged 60 to 69 with acute or convalescent COVID-19. The CDR3 runs from the conserved cysteine through the conserved F or W. The D gene is left open where the match is weak. Clone size, where shown, is once, few, many, or a class for clones that have expanded.

V gene: TRBV28; D gene: -; clone size: -; J gene: TRBJ1-5; CDR3 DNA: TGTGCCAGCAGTTTACTAGGACAGAGAGAACCCCAGCATTTT; CDR3 protein: CASSLLGQREPQHF
V gene: TRBV7-3; D gene: -; clone size: -; J gene: TRBJ2-3; CDR3 DNA: TGTGCCAGCAGCGTCACCCGGGAGGATACGCAGTATTTT; CDR3 protein: CASSVTREDTQYF
V gene: TRBV6-1; D gene: -; clone size: once; J gene: TRBJ1-5; CDR3 DNA: TGTGCCAGCAGTGGGGTAGGATACAGGGGCAATCAGCCCCAGCATTTT; CDR3 protein: CASSGVGYRGNQPQHF
V gene: TRBV24-1; D gene: -; clone size: -; J gene: TRBJ2-7; CDR3 DNA: TGTGCCACCAGTGATCCCAGCTCCTACGAGCAGTACTTC; CDR3 protein: CATSDPSSYEQYF
V gene: TRBV28; D gene: -; clone size: -; J gene: TRBJ1-2; CDR3 DNA: TGTGCCAGCAGTTTATACGGAACAGGGTATGGCTACACCTTC; CDR3 protein: CASSLYGTGYGYTF
V gene: TRBV2; D gene: -; clone size: -; J gene: TRBJ1-1; CDR3 DNA: TGTGCCAGCAGTGGGGAGAAGAACACTGAAGCTTTCTTT; CDR3 protein: CASSGEKNTEAFF
V gene: TRBV28; D gene: -; clone size: -; J gene: TRBJ2-7; CDR3 DNA: TGTGCCAGCACAAAGGGGGGGGACTACGAGCAGTACTTC; CDR3 protein: CASTKGGDYEQYF
V gene: TRBV28; D gene: TRBD1; clone size: -; J gene: TRBJ1-4; CDR3 DNA: TGTGCCAGCAGTTTACCTACAGGGGGTAATGAAAAACTGTTTTTT; CDR3 protein: CASSLPTGGNEKLFF
V gene: TRBV2; D gene: -; clone size: -; J gene: TRBJ2-1; CDR3 DNA: TGTGCCAGCAGTGCGGCGGGATACAATGAGCAGTTCTTC; CDR3 protein: CASSAAGYNEQFF
V gene: TRBV11-2; D gene: -; clone size: few; J gene: TRBJ1-2; CDR3 DNA: TGTGCCAGCAGGCGACCATGGGGGCAAGGCTACACCTTC; CDR3 protein: CASRRPWGQGYTF
V gene: TRBV30; D gene: -; clone size: -; J gene: TRBJ1-2; CDR3 DNA: TGTGCCTGGAGTGTGGCAGGGGACGGCTACACCTTC; CDR3 protein: CAWSVAGDGYTF
V gene: TRBV10-3; D gene: -; clone size: -; J gene: TRBJ1-1; CDR3 DNA: TGTGCCATCTCTCCAGGTTACACTGAAGCTTTCTTT; CDR3 protein: CAISPGYTEAFF
V gene: TRBV10-2; D gene: TRBD2; clone size: -; J gene: TRBJ2-7; CDR3 DNA: TGCGCCAGCAGTGAGTCTACTAGCGGGAGGGCAAATTTCTACGAGCAGTACTTC; CDR3 protein: CASSESTSGRANFYEQYF
V gene: TRBV2; D gene: -; clone size: few; J gene: TRBJ1-1; CDR3 DNA: TGTGCCAGCAGTGCCAGATTCCCCACTGAAGCTTTCTTT; CDR3 protein: CASSARFPTEAFF
V gene: TRBV18; D gene: -; clone size: -; J gene: TRBJ1-1; CDR3 DNA: TGTGCCAGCTCACCCTCGGGGGTGAACACTGAAGCTTTCTTT; CDR3 protein: CASSPSGVNTEAFF
V gene: TRBV24-1; D gene: -; clone size: -; J gene: TRBJ2-5; CDR3 DNA: TGTGCCACCAGTGACCGCCCGAGGGGGACATACCAAGAGACCCAGTACTTC; CDR3 protein: CATSDRPRGTYQETQYF
V gene: TRBV6-5; D gene: TRBD1; clone size: -; J gene: TRBJ2-7; CDR3 DNA: TGTGCCAGCAGTTTCGACAGGGCCGAGCAGTACTTC; CDR3 protein: CASSFDRAEQYF
V gene: TRBV27; D gene: -; clone size: -; J gene: TRBJ1-5; CDR3 DNA: TGTGCCAGCAGTTTTATAGGGGCTGGGCAGCCCCAGCATTTT; CDR3 protein: CASSFIGAGQPQHF
V gene: TRBV9; D gene: TRBD1; clone size: -; J gene: TRBJ1-1; CDR3 DNA: TGTGCCAGCAGCGCTTTAACAGGGGACACTGAAGCTTTCTTT; CDR3 protein: CASSALTGDTEAFF
V gene: TRBV2; D gene: TRBD1; clone size: -; J gene: TRBJ1-5; CDR3 DNA: TGTGCCAGCAGTGACTATCAGGGGGCGAATCAGCCCCAGCATTTT; CDR3 protein: CASSDYQGANQPQHF
V gene: TRBV14; D gene: -; clone size: -; J gene: TRBJ2-4; CDR3 DNA: TGTGCCAGCAGTTCTACAGGGTCCCTAGCCAAAAACATTCAGTACTTC; CDR3 protein: CASSSTGSLAKNIQYF
V gene: TRBV10-3; D gene: -; clone size: -; J gene: TRBJ2-3; CDR3 DNA: TGTGCCACCGAGGCAGATACGCAGTATTTT; CDR3 protein: CATEADTQYF
V gene: TRBV25-1; D gene: -; clone size: -; J gene: TRBJ1-1; CDR3 DNA: TGTGCCAGCACCACGACAGTGAACACTGAAGCTTTCTTT; CDR3 protein: CASTTTVNTEAFF
V gene: TRBV21-1; D gene: -; clone size: -; J gene: TRBJ1-2; CDR3 DNA: TGTGCCAGCAGCAAATCGGGACAGGCTACACGGGGCTACACCTTC; CDR3 protein: CASSKSGQATRGYTF
V gene: TRBV19; D gene: TRBD1; clone size: -; J gene: TRBJ1-5; CDR3 DNA: TGTGCCAGTATAGGGACAGGGGGCCTCATGTACAATCAGCCCCAGCATTTT; CDR3 protein: CASIGTGGLMYNQPQHF
V gene: TRBV28; D gene: TRBD2; clone size: -; J gene: TRBJ2-7; CDR3 DNA: TGTGCCAGCAGGGTACTAGCGGGATACGAGCAGTACTTC; CDR3 protein: CASRVLAGYEQYF
V gene: TRBV5-1; D gene: -; clone size: -; J gene: TRBJ2-2; CDR3 DNA: TGCGCCAGCAGCGTCAGGAACACCGGGGAGCTGTTTTTT; CDR3 protein: CASSVRNTGELFF
V gene: TRBV15; D gene: -; clone size: few; J gene: TRBJ2-3; CDR3 DNA: TGTGCCACCAGCAGAGTACGGAGCACAGATACGCAGTATTTT; CDR3 protein: CATSRVRSTDTQYF
V gene: TRBV11-3; D gene: TRBD1; clone size: -; J gene: TRBJ1-1; CDR3 DNA: TGTGCCAGCAGCTCCGGGACAGGGGAAGCTTTCTTT; CDR3 protein: CASSSGTGEAFF
V gene: TRBV4-2; D gene: TRBD2; clone size: once; J gene: TRBJ2-2; CDR3 DNA: TGTGCCAGCAGCCAAGAGAATTCTCACCCCCTAGCGGGAGGTGTTGTCGGGGAGCTGTTTTTT; CDR3 protein: CASSQENSHPLAGGVVGELFF
V gene: TRBV21-1; D gene: -; clone size: -; J gene: TRBJ1-3; CDR3 DNA: TGTGCCAGCAGCAAGACTTCCCCCGGGACAGGGAACGGCCGAGGAAACACCATATATTTT; CDR3 protein: CASSKTSPGTGNGRGNTIYF
V gene: TRBV9; D gene: TRBD1; clone size: -; J gene: TRBJ1-6; CDR3 DNA: TGTGCCAGCAGCGCGCGGACAGGGCAGGGATCACCCCTCCACTTT; CDR3 protein: CASSARTGQGSPLHF
V gene: TRBV7-2; D gene: -; clone size: few; J gene: TRBJ1-4; CDR3 DNA: TGTGCCAGCAGCTTAGTGTTCGGGACATCTAATGAAAAACTGTTTTTT; CDR3 protein: CASSLVFGTSNEKLFF
V gene: TRBV5-1; D gene: -; clone size: -; J gene: TRBJ2-2; CDR3 DNA: TGCGCCAGCAGCTCCTGGGGGGGGCTAGCGGAACCCACCGGGGAGCTGTTTTTT; CDR3 protein: CASSSWGGLAEPTGELFF
V gene: TRBV20-1; D gene: -; clone size: -; J gene: TRBJ2-7; CDR3 DNA: TGCAGTGCTAGTGGGACTTCGTACGAGCAGTACTTC; CDR3 protein: CSASGTSYEQYF
V gene: TRBV10-3; D gene: -; clone size: -; J gene: TRBJ1-1; CDR3 DNA: TGTGCCATCAGTGAGGATGGAGGGGTTACTGAAGCTTTCTTT; CDR3 protein: CAISEDGGVTEAFF
V gene: TRBV19; D gene: -; clone size: -; J gene: TRBJ1-4; CDR3 DNA: TGTGCCACATTAAGGAGGGGCTGGGTTGAAAAACTGTTTTTT; CDR3 protein: CATLRRGWVEKLFF
V gene: TRBV9; D gene: TRBD1; clone size: -; J gene: TRBJ2-3; CDR3 DNA: TGTGCCAGCAGCTCTCGGACAGGGGGCACAGATACGCAGTATTTT; CDR3 protein: CASSSRTGGTDTQYF
V gene: TRBV30; D gene: TRBD1; clone size: once; J gene: TRBJ2-7; CDR3 DNA: TGTGCCTGGACCGGGACAGGGGGGGGCGAGCAGTACTTC; CDR3 protein: CAWTGTGGGEQYF
V gene: TRBV7-9; D gene: -; clone size: -; J gene: TRBJ2-7; CDR3 DNA: TGTGCCAGCAGCTTAGCCCTGACAGCCTACGAGCAGTACTTC; CDR3 protein: CASSLALTAYEQYF
V gene: TRBV15; D gene: -; clone size: -; J gene: TRBJ2-7; CDR3 DNA: TGTGCCACTGGGCTCCCGAGCTCCTACGAGCAGTACTTC; CDR3 protein: CATGLPSSYEQYF
V gene: TRBV30; D gene: TRBD1; clone size: -; J gene: TRBJ1-5; CDR3 DNA: TGTGCCAGTCAGGGGGCGATCAATCAGCCCCAGCATTTT; CDR3 protein: CASQGAINQPQHF
V gene: TRBV29-1; D gene: TRBD1; clone size: -; J gene: TRBJ2-1; CDR3 DNA: TGCAGCGTTGGTCAGCCGGGACAGCTTAAGTTCTTC; CDR3 protein: CSVGQPGQLKFF
V gene: TRBV5-1; D gene: TRBD1; clone size: once; J gene: TRBJ1-4; CDR3 DNA: TGCGCCAGCACGGCCGACAGGGGCAATGAAAAACTGTTTTTT; CDR3 protein: CASTADRGNEKLFF
V gene: TRBV27; D gene: TRBD1; clone size: -; J gene: TRBJ1-1; CDR3 DNA: TGTGCCAGCAGTTCCACAGGGGGCGATCGGGGGGCTTTCTTT; CDR3 protein: CASSSTGGDRGAFF
V gene: TRBV7-9; D gene: TRBD1; clone size: -; J gene: TRBJ1-4; CDR3 DNA: TGTGCCAGCAGCTTAGGGGGACAGGGGAATGAAAAACTGTTTTTT; CDR3 protein: CASSLGGQGNEKLFF
V gene: TRBV19; D gene: TRBD1; clone size: -; J gene: TRBJ1-1; CDR3 DNA: TGTGCCAGTAGTATTAGGGGGCTGGGCACTGAAGCTTTCTTT; CDR3 protein: CASSIRGLGTEAFF
V gene: TRBV30; D gene: -; clone size: -; J gene: TRBJ1-1; CDR3 DNA: TGTGCCTGGGAGGGGCAGAAAGCTTTCTTT; CDR3 protein: CAWEGQKAFF
V gene: TRBV28; D gene: TRBD1; clone size: -; J gene: TRBJ1-4; CDR3 DNA: TGTGCCAGCAGTTTTTACAGGGGCGAAAAACTGTTTTTT; CDR3 protein: CASSFYRGEKLFF
V gene: TRBV28; D gene: -; clone size: -; J gene: TRBJ1-6; CDR3 DNA: TGTGCCAGCAGTCGGGTAGGGGGGGCAGCTAGATCACCCCTCCACTTT; CDR3 protein: CASSRVGGAARSPLHF
V gene: TRBV10-1; D gene: -; clone size: once; J gene: TRBJ2-7; CDR3 DNA: TGCGCCAGCAGTGAGGCAGGGAAATCCTACGAGCAGTACTTC; CDR3 protein: CASSEAGKSYEQYF
V gene: TRBV7-2; D gene: TRBD2; clone size: -; J gene: TRBJ2-3; CDR3 DNA: TGTGCCAGCAGCTTAGGTGTGGATAGCGGGGGCACAGATACGCAGTATTTT; CDR3 protein: CASSLGVDSGGTDTQYF